This TCR beta chain was sequenced for a study of cytomegalovirus exposure and HLA in healthy donors. The V segment lost 3 bases and the J segment 8 bases; nucleotides outside the gene matches: 2. Germline V gene lookup returns CDR1 DFQATT and CDR2 SNEGSKA (reference sequence). CDR3 size: 11 residues. On this clone: This sample includes further DNA sequences coding for the same CDR3.

Both 60 Vbeta primers and 13 Jbeta primers went into the PCR. Sequenced by immunoSEQ multiplex PCR; TCRdb stores in-frame clones only, minus some. The sample has about 150,000 clones, 50% to 75% seen once; the top ten hold less than 3%. The chain has TRBV20-1 and TRBJ2-3; TRBD2 matches at 7 bases. The sequence was collected from a woman aged 40 to 50 in good health and CMV-seronegative. Sequenced: PBMCs. CDR3 DNA sequence: TGCAGTGCTAGCGGGGAGGGTACGCAGTATTTT. This encodes CSASGEGTQYF.